The next 12 T cell receptor beta chains were all read from a single sample in a study of control samples from healthy donors and cancer patients. Clones were read by immunoSEQ multiplex PCR, and TCRdb kept only the in-frame ones, dropping some. The sample gives roughly 50,000 clones, 95% to 97% of which show up once; around 1.9% is in the top ten. Sequenced sample: blood. The receptor set was obtained from a woman between 25 and 40 years old in good health.

The chain combines TRBV15 with TRBJ1-3, with D perhaps matching TRBD1 (5 bases). Germline V gene sequence: CDR1 LNHNV, CDR2 YYDKDF (reference sequence). The CDR3 is 16 amino acids. V dropped 5 bases and J dropped 0 bases, with 14 bases sitting between them. Written as DNA, the CDR3 is TGTGCCACCAGCGCAAGACGGGACTACTCTGGAAACACCATATATTTT. Translation gives CATSARRDYSGNTIYF.

The chain recombines TRBV30 with TRBJ2-2; no clear D. V was pared by 8 bases and J by 0 bases, with 13 bases between. The length of the CDR3 is 14 residues. Per the germline V gene, CDR1 is GTSNPN and CDR2 is SVGIG (reference sequence). CDR3 sequence: CAHGPTSNTGELFF. As DNA, the CDR3 is TGTGCCCACGGTCCGACATCGAACACCGGGGAGCTGTTTTTT.

The chain couples TRBV6-1 to TRBJ1-1, with D tentatively TRBD1 (5 bases). Trimming pared 0 bases from V and 7 bases from J, leaving 12 bases between. CDR3 length equals 14 residues. Germline lookup yields CDR1 MNHNS and CDR2 SASEGT. Here the CDR3 reads CASSEALRGDEAFF. In DNA form, the CDR3 reads TGTGCCAGCAGTGAAGCGCTTCGGGGGGATGAAGCTTTCTTT.

The J gene is TRBJ2-7, the V gene TRBV27; possible D gene TRBD1, 6 bases. Germline CDR1 reads MNHEY; CDR2 reads SMNVEV (reference sequence). V lost 5 bases to trimming and J lost 2 bases, with 19 bases between them. The length of the CDR3 is 16 residues. CDR3 residues: CASSAANPPGAYEQYF. For the CDR3, the DNA is TGTGCCAGCAGTGCAGCGAATCCCCCAGGGGCCTACGAGCAGTACTTC.

The rearrangement links TRBV9 to TRBJ1-2, with D perhaps matching TRBD1 (5 bases). Germline V lookup: CDR1 SGDLS, CDR2 YYNGEE. The V and J ends lost 4 bases and 8 bases respectively, with 21 bases between them. The CDR3 is 15 amino acids. The CDR3 nucleotides are TGTGCCAGCAGCCCCCGGGACCCGCGTCTATGGGGCTACACCTTC. It is translated as CASSPRDPRLWGYTF.

This chain joins TRBV3-1 (or the pseudogene TRBV3-2) and TRBJ1-4, with D possibly matching TRBD1 (6 bases). The CDR3 is made up of 15 amino acids. Germline values: CDR1 LGHDT, CDR2 YNNKEL (reference sequence). The germline V and J ends were trimmed by 5 bases and 0 bases, with 10 bases remaining between them. The CDR3 spells CASSARTATNEKLFF. CDR3 DNA: TGTGCCAGCAGCGCTCGGACAGCAACTAATGAAAAACTGTTTTTT.

V is TRBV15 and J is TRBJ1-1, with 11 nucleotides matching TRBD1. There are 17 residues in the CDR3. V lost 5 bases and J lost 3; bases outside the gene matches: 11. Germline values: CDR1 LNHNV, CDR2 YYDKDF (reference sequence). The CDR3 is CATSGQGQGARDTEAFF. The CDR3 nucleotides read TGTGCCACCAGCGGACAAGGACAGGGGGCGCGGGACACTGAAGCTTTCTTT.

The chain has TRBV28 and TRBJ1-6; 9 bases match TRBD1. CDR1 and CDR2 (germline): MDHEN, SYDVKM. Germline trimming cut 4 bases from V and 6 bases from J; bases unmatched to any gene: 10. The CDR3 runs to 17 residues. The CDR3 nucleotides are TGTGCCAGCAGTTCCCCCCGGACAGGGGTGGGTAATTCACCCCTCCACTTT. It translates to CASSSPRTGVGNSPLHF.

This chain uses TRBV30 with TRBJ1-5; D is uncertain. Germline V CDR1 and CDR2: GTSNPN, SVGIG (reference sequence). CDR3 length: 13 residues. V lost 7 bases and J 0 bases, leaving 10 bases between the germline ends. The CDR3 protein is CALQTDSNQPQHF. Here the CDR3 DNA reads TGTGCCTTACAGACGGATAGCAATCAGCCCCAGCATTTT.

The chain employs TRBV5-1 and TRBJ2-1, with D perhaps matching TRBD2 (5 bases). Trimming took off 3 bases at V and 12 bases at J, with 19 bases between the two ends. In germline, CDR1 is SGHRS, CDR2 YFSETQ. The CDR3 runs to 14 residues. The CDR3 sequence: CASSSRTSFRGQFF. The CDR3 DNA follows: TGCGCCAGCAGCTCCAGGACGTCCTTCCGGGGGCAGTTCTTC.

The chain recombines TRBV2 with TRBJ1-1, with 10 bases aligning to TRBD1. The J segment lost 5 bases and the V segment lost 6 bases, leaving 6 bases of the junction unmatched. The CDR3 loop spans 14 amino acids. CDR1 and CDR2 (germline): SNHLY, FYNNEI. CDR3 protein: CASRARDRGTEAFF. The CDR3 bases are TGTGCCAGCAGGGCTAGGGACAGGGGAACTGAAGCTTTCTTT.

This chain connects TRBV5-4 to TRBJ2-7, with a weak D call TRBD1 (5 bases). The CDR3 runs to 15 residues. In germline, CDR1 is SGHNT, CDR2 YYREEE (reference sequence). V was pared by 3 bases and J by 4 bases, with 17 bases between. CDR3 nucleotide sequence: TGTGCCAGCAGCTCCCCAGGCGAAGGGGTATACGAGCAGTACTTC. It encodes CASSSPGEGVYEQYF.